The clone carrying this T cell receptor (beta chain) was seen a few times. Its antigen remains unknown. Each CDR3 protein is one row after TCRdb ran MiXCR on the reads. The table lists around 530,000 distinct CDR3 sequences, around 27% of them singletons. This sample is drawn from a study of T cell repertoires in cytomegalovirus infection. Study at large: CMV infection together with matching HLA type was indicated by public TCR beta signatures. Study-level results: The study found HLA-C-restricted CMV-specific TCR beta clonotypes dominating the ex vivo response. The study identified carriers of CMV plus the relevant HLA from cumulative public TCR beta family frequency.

The germline gives CDR1 SEHNR, CDR2 FQNEAQ (reference sequence). The CDR3 contains 14 residues. The V end was cut by 5 bases, the J end by 9 bases, with 17 bases between. The receptor comes from a human donor in good health (CMV status not recorded). Some clones in this sample may be carry-over from other donors' samples. V gene TRBV7-9 combines with J gene TRBJ1-5, with D possibly being TRBD1 (5 bases). Source material: PBMCs. In DNA, the CDR3 is TGTGCCAGCAGCCCAGTGGGGGTAGAATGGCCCCAGCATTTT. Amino acids: CASSPVGVEWPQHF.